The T cell receptor (beta chain) described here comes from a study of regulatory T cells in long-lasting Graves disease. Study conclusions and caveats: TCR diversity was lower in persistent than newly diagnosed Graves' disease.

As to time point: newly diagnosed GD, antithyroid drugs for less than 3 months. After RNA was extracted from PBMCs, the TCR library was made from it. This clonotype showed up many times. Its antigen is unidentified. The CDR3 has 14 amino acids. V lost 2 bases, J lost 3 bases, and 11 bases lay in between. Per germline, CDR1 PRHDT and CDR2 FYEKMQ (reference sequence). Assembly of TCR beta libraries relied on iRepertoire HTBI primers together with Arm-PCR of CDR3 regions. TCRdb fed the multiplex PCR reads into MiXCR, producing one record per CDR3 protein. The sample contains roughly 420,000 distinct CDR3 sequences, approximately 15% of which appear only once. The data also belong to a second study, concerning T cells in Graves' hyperthyroidism and ophthalmopathy.

Sample: peripheral blood mononuclear cells (PBMCs), taken at new diagnosis, from a patient treated with antithyroid drugs. This clonotype originated in a woman between 50 and 59 years old with Graves disease. The chain links TRBV13 to TRBJ2-7, with a possible D match to TRBD2 (6 bases). CDR3: CASSLHGGNYEQYF. Written as DNA, the CDR3 is TGTGCCAGCAGCTTACACGGGGGAAACTACGAGCAGTACTTC. The whole variable domain, filled in from reference TRBV13 and TRBJ2-7, reads AAGVIQSPRHLIKEKRETATLKCYPIPRHDTVYWYQQGPGQDPQFLISFYEKMQSDKGSIPDRFSAQQFSDYHSELNMSSLELGDSALYFCASSLHGGNYEQYFGPGTRLTVT.